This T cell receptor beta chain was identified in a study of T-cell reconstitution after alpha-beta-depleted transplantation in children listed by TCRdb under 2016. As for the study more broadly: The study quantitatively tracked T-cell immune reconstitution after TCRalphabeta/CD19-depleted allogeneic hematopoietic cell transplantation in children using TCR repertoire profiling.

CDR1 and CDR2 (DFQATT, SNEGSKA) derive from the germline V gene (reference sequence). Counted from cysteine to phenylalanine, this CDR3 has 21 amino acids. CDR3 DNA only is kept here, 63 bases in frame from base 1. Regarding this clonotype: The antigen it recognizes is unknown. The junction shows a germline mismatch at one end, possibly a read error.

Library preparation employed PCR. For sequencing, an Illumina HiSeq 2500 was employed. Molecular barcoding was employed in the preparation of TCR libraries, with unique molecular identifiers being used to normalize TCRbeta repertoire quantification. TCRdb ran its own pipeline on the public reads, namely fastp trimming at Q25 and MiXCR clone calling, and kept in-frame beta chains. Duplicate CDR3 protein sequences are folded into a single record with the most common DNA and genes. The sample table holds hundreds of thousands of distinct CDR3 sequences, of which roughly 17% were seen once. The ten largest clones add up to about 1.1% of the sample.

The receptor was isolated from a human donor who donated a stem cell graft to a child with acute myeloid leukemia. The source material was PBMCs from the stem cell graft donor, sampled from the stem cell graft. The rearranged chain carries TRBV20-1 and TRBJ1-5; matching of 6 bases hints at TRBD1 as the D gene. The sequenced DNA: TGCTGTGCTAGCCCCTTGACAGGCGAGCTGCTGAGAGGTTTAGACTATCAGCCCCAGCATTTT. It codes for CCASPLTGELLRGLDYQPQHF.